One sample yielded the 18 T cell receptor beta chains listed below, sequenced in a study of cytomegalovirus exposure and HLA in healthy donors. PCR used 60 Vbeta primers and 13 Jbeta primers. TCRdb's copy holds only in-frame clones and misses some; the assay was immunoSEQ multiplex PCR. The data show 200,000 to 300,000 clones, with around 80% seen just once and 8% held by the top ten. Input material: PBMCs. These receptors came from a woman in her fifties or sixties in good health and CMV-seropositive.

The chain is built from TRBV5-1 and TRBJ2-7, with 10 positions matching TRBD1. Germline V gene data show CDR1 as SGHRS and CDR2 as YFSETQ. With 7 bases clipped from V and 5 bases from J, the junction kept 9 bases outside the gene matches. CDR3 length equals 14 residues. The CDR3 loop is CASSAGQGSDEQYF. DNA of the CDR3: TGCGCCAGCTCCGCGGGACAGGGGTCCGACGAGCAGTACTTC.

There are a few counts of this clone. The V and J genes are TRBV19 and TRBJ2-7, with a possible D match to TRBD2 (5 bases). V was pared by 0 bases and J by 4 bases, with 10 bases between. Germline V gene sequence: CDR1 LNHDA, CDR2 SQIVND (reference sequence). This CDR3 region has 14 residues. Here the CDR3 DNA reads TGTGCCAGTAGTATAGATCTACTAGGGTACGAGCAGTACTTC. This gives the protein CASSIDLLGYEQYF.

The genes are TRBV7-9 and TRBJ1-1; a weak D match, TRBD1 (5 bases). With 3 bases removed from V and 5 bases from J, the gap between germline ends came to 10 bases. Germline lookup yields CDR1 SEHNR and CDR2 FQNEAQ (reference sequence). The CDR3 sequence is 13 residues long. CDR3: CASSFREGTEAFF. The CDR3 bases are TGTGCCAGCAGCTTCCGGGAGGGGACTGAAGCTTTCTTT.

This chain connects TRBV5-1 to TRBJ2-1, with D possibly TRBD1 on 6 matching bases. V shed 0 bases and J shed 4 bases, with 11 bases lying between them. The CDR3 is 15 amino acids. Germline CDR1 and CDR2: SGHRS and YFSETQ. CDR3: CASSLGAGAYNEQFF. CDR3 sequence (DNA): TGCGCCAGCAGCTTGGGGGCAGGGGCTTACAATGAGCAGTTCTTC.

This clone has only a few counts. The V call is TRBV28, the J call TRBJ2-3; 10 bases are shared with TRBD2. With V trimmed by 1 base and J by 5 bases, 3 bases remained unmatched. From germline, CDR1 is MDHEN and CDR2 SYDVKM. The CDR3 covers 15 residues. As DNA, the CDR3 is TGTGCCAGCAGTTTATTAGCGGGAGGTTTAGATACGCAGTATTTT. Protein: CASSLLAGGLDTQYF.

This clone was found a few times. This chain uses TRBV7-2 with TRBJ2-3, with 11 bases lining up with TRBD2. Unmatched junction bases numbered 7, after V lost 1 base and J lost 1 base. This CDR3 region has 18 residues. CDR1 and CDR2 from the germline V gene are SGHTA and FQGNSA. Here the CDR3 DNA reads TGTGCCAGCAGCTTAGGTAGCGGGAGGGCGTGGGGCACAGATACGCAGTATTTT. Translation: CASSLGSGRAWGTDTQYF. Using reference TRBV7-2 and TRBJ2-3 for the parts outside the CDR3, the full variable domain is GAGVSQSPSNKVTEKGKDVELRCDPISGHTALYWYRQSLGQGLEFLIYFQGNSAPDKSGLPSDRFSAERTGGSVSTLTIQRTQQEDSAVYLCASSLGSGRAWGTDTQYFGPGTRLTVL.

This chain joins TRBV28 and TRBJ1-5, with 7 bases matching TRBD1. The germline gives CDR1 MDHEN, CDR2 SYDVKM. The ends lost 3 bases at V and 2 bases at J; junction bases unmatched: 4. The CDR3 is 15 amino acids. CDR3: CASSFQGGGNQPQHF. The CDR3 DNA reads as TGTGCCAGCAGTTTCCAGGGGGGAGGCAATCAGCCCCAGCATTTT. The variable domain in full, completed from reference TRBV28 and TRBJ1-5, reads DVKVTQSSRYLVKRTGEKVFLECVQDMDHENMFWYRQDPGLGLRLIYFSYDVKMKEKGDIPEGYSVSREKKERFSLILESASTNQTSMYLCASSFQGGGNQPQHFGDGTRLSIL.

The V and J genes are TRBV18 and TRBJ2-5; a possible D gene is TRBD1 (6 bases). The CDR3 length is 16 residues. Between the trimmed V and J ends, which lost 3 bases and 2 bases, there was a span of 16 bases. Germline V gives CDR1 KGHSH, CDR2 LQKENI. CDR3 region: CASSPPNRASQETQYF. Here the CDR3 DNA reads TGTGCCAGCTCACCCCCGAACAGGGCCTCTCAAGAGACCCAGTACTTC.

CDR3 amino acids: CASSGYSPGDTQYF. The CDR3 region has the DNA TGTGCCAGCAGCGGATACAGTCCTGGGGATACGCAGTATTTT. This rearrangement joins TRBV9 to TRBJ2-3; no clear D. The V end lost 3 bases, the J end lost 6 bases, and 14 bases lay between the germline ends. This CDR3 region has 14 residues. Germline V gene data show CDR1 as SGDLS and CDR2 as YYNGEE.

V gene TRBV4-1 combines with J gene TRBJ2-3, with 8 bases that match TRBD2. This CDR3 is built from 16 residues. V lost 1 base, J lost 2 bases, and 5 bases stayed unmatched. The germline V gene encodes CDR1 MGHRA and CDR2 YSYEKL. The CDR3 nucleotides are TGCGCCAGCAGCCAAGGCGGGGGGTACCTCACAGATACGCAGTATTTT. Translating gives CASSQGGGYLTDTQYF.

The gene calls are TRBV6-6 and TRBJ2-3; D not resolved. CDR1 MNHNY and CDR2 SVGAGI come from the germline V gene (reference sequence). There are 14 residues in the CDR3. V gave up 4 bases and J gave up 5 bases, with 13 bases separating them. In nucleotides, the CDR3 is TGTGCCAGCAGTTCCCCCAATAGTGGAGATACGCAGTATTTT. This encodes CASSSPNSGDTQYF.

This clone has a handful of counts. This chain joins TRBV7-2 and TRBJ2-1, with 8 bases lining up with TRBD2. V dropped 2 bases and J dropped 7; count of bases not matched to a gene: 7. CDR1 is SGHTA and CDR2 is FQGNSA in the germline V gene. The CDR3 spans 15 residues. DNA for the CDR3: TGTGCCAGCAGCTTAATCGGGGGGGGCAATAATGAGCAGTTCTTC. Its protein product is CASSLIGGGNNEQFF. The full variable domain, with the rest looked up from reference TRBV7-2 and TRBJ2-1, is GAGVSQSPSNKVTEKGKDVELRCDPISGHTALYWYRQSLGQGLEFLIYFQGNSAPDKSGLPSDRFSAERTGGSVSTLTIQRTQQEDSAVYLCASSLIGGGNNEQFFGPGTRLTVL.

The CDR3 DNA sequence: TGTGCCAGCAGTCCCTGGCCGAACACTGAAGCTTTCTTT. This codes for CASSPWPNTEAFF. The V gene is TRBV27, the J gene TRBJ1-1; no definite D call. The CDR3 has 13 amino acids. Germline V lookup: CDR1 MNHEY, CDR2 SMNVEV (reference sequence). V dropped 5 bases and J dropped 1 base, with 8 bases sitting between them.

The chain carries TRBV5-1 and TRBJ2-1, with a tentative D call TRBD2 (5 bases). V was pared by 0 bases and J by 4 bases, with 20 bases between. The CDR3 runs 18 residues. The germline CDR1 and CDR2 sequences are SGHRS and YFSETQ. DNA for the CDR3: TGCGCCAGCAGCTTGGGGTTTAGCCCAGCGGCACTTTACAATGAGCAGTTCTTC. Encoded protein: CASSLGFSPAALYNEQFF.

The J gene is TRBJ1-2, the V gene TRBV4-1; 9 positions match TRBD1. Trimming cost V 4 bases and J 7 bases; bases outside gene matches: 7. The CDR3 runs 14 residues. Looked up from germline, CDR1 is MGHRA and CDR2 is YSYEKL. CDR3 nucleotides: TGCGCCAGCAGCCGAACAGGGGGCGCGGTTGGCTACACCTTC. Translation: CASSRTGGAVGYTF.

The chain has TRBV18 and TRBJ1-3, with 7 bases matching TRBD1. V lost 5 bases, J lost 2 bases, and 3 bases stayed unmatched. Germline V CDR1 and CDR2: KGHSH, LQKENI. The CDR3 totals 14 residues. CDR3 residues: CASSSQGTGNTIYF. CDR3 DNA: TGTGCCAGCTCATCACAGGGGACTGGAAACACCATATATTTT.

This rearrangement joins TRBV28 to TRBJ2-7; possibly TRBD1 for D (6 bases). V lost 6 bases and J lost 3, with 12 bases in between. CDR1 MDHEN and CDR2 SYDVKM come from the germline V gene. The CDR3 runs 13 residues. This CDR3 reads CASRDSGDYEQYF. As DNA, the CDR3 is TGTGCCAGCAGGGATTCAGGGGACTACGAGCAGTACTTC. The full variable domain, its missing parts supplied by reference TRBV28 and TRBJ2-7, is DVKVTQSSRYLVKRTGEKVFLECVQDMDHENMFWYRQDPGLGLRLIYFSYDVKMKEKGDIPEGYSVSREKKERFSLILESASTNQTSMYLCASRDSGDYEQYFGPGTRLTVT.

This clone was recorded once. The rearrangement joins TRBV6-1 to TRBJ2-3; 10 bases map to TRBD2. This CDR3 region has 14 residues. The J segment lost 4 bases and the V segment lost 2 bases, leaving 0 bases of the junction unmatched. CDR1 is MNHNS and CDR2 is SASEGT in the germline V gene. The CDR3 nucleotides read TGTGCCAGCAGTGAACTAGCGGGAGCAGATACGCAGTATTTT. It translates to CASSELAGADTQYF.